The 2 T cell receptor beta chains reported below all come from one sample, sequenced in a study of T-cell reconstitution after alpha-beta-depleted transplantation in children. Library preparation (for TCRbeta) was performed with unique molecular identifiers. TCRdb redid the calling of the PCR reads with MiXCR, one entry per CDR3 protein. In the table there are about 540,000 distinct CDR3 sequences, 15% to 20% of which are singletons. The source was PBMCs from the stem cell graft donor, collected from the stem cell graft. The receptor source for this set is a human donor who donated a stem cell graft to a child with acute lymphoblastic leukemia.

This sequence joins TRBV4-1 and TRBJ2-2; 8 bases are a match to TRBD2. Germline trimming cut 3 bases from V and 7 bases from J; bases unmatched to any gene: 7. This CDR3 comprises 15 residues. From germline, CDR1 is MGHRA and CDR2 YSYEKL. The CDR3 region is CASSQGAGVVGELFF. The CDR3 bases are TGCGCCAGCAGCCAGGGAGCGGGAGTGGTCGGGGAGCTGTTTTTT.

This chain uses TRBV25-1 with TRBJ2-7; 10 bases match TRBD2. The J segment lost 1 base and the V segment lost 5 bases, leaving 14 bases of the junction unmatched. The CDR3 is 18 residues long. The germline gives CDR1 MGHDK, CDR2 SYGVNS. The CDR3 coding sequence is TGTGCCAGCAGTAAAGCGGGAGGGCCAACCCTACGGTCCTACGAGCAGTACTTC. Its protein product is CASSKAGGPTLRSYEQYF.